The entry below gives a single TCR beta chain sequence along with its context. No cognate antigen has been identified for it. Base qualities are not provided; no much larger clone lies one nucleotide away. This entry comes from a study of shared clonotypes between healthy human individuals (dated by TCRdb to the early 2020s). Turning to the overall study: Two women and a few men aged 18 to 49 years were included in the cohort. For each donor, CD4 naive and CD4 memory were each run on three plates, CD8 naive on two plates, and CD8 memory on one plate. To estimate repertoire size and how much clonotypes are shared between individuals, the study performed deep sequencing of blood TCR repertoires from about five healthy adults. To increase sequencing depth and limit assay-specific biases, different laboratories used diverse techniques to prepare libraries and sequence TCR repertoires. Leukapheresis yielded between about 0.9 and 10 billion PBMCs per donor. Results the study describes overall, beyond this receptor: Sampling was restricted to blood, and TCR repertoires in tissues likely differ from the TCR repertoires found in blood. Higher generation probabilities were observed for clonotypes shared by all four sorted-subset donors than for non-shared clonotypes. Pairwise subsampling led to the expectation that sequencing depth would affect the degree of clonotype sharing among donors. The small number of donors limited the genetic and exposure-history diversity represented. Even with the large sequencing depth, rarefaction of the sorted-subset datasets indicated that sequencing was incomplete. Estimated clonotype richness was generally larger for naive than for memory subsets. Across a handful of donors, around 5% of naive CD4, around 3.3% of naive CD8, approximately 2.5% of memory CD4, and about 0.44% of memory CD8 clonotypes were shared.

CD8 naive samples were CD45RO-negative cells positively selected for CCR7, giving a CD45RA+CCR7+ population that excluded TemRA cells. The donors were healthy, HIV-negative adults with no recently reported acute infections or vaccinations. Only Caucasian adults living in Nashville, Tennessee, USA were represented among the donors. After blood collection by leukapheresis, PBMCs were isolated using Ficoll-Histopaque density gradient centrifugation and then cryopreserved in the vapor phase of liquid nitrogen. Analytical flow cytometry was used to check the purity and quantity of every magnetically sorted T cell population. From each sorted fraction, genomic DNA was isolated and quantified by UV absorbance on a Nanodrop 2000c. The germline V gene (reference sequence) yields SEHNR for CDR1 and FQNEAQ for CDR2. The CDR3 covers 15 residues, taking in both the cysteine and the phenylalanine. The kept DNA is CDR3 alone, 45 bases in frame from the first base. V is cut back by 2 bases and J by 4 bases, with 4 bases in the junction unmatched.

Using the deep immunoSEQ assay, TCR CDR3 regions were amplified from genomic DNA by multiplex PCR. Extracted genomic DNA from each cell subset was spread evenly across all wells of several immunoSEQ 96-well plates, with each plate serving as a replicate. For sorted subsets, about 200 ng genomic DNA, equal to 30,000 to 35,000 T cell genomes, was loaded into each replicate PCR. The purified libraries were quantified using a Qubit 3.0 fluorometer, sized with a Bioanalyzer 2100, and then quantified again using the KAPA Library Quantification kit. Every immunoSEQ 96-well plate was sequenced on a dedicated single-read 150-cycle Illumina NextSeq 550 flow cell. The original methods were these. Because the immunoSEQ output held only junctional sequences and lacked quality scores, the filtering could not match the filtering applied to full-length reads. Sequences were annotated with PyIR, a Python wrapper for IgBLAST v1.9, and V/J genes and CDR3 were assigned using IMGT germline references. Any read was removed if the V/J assignment was weak (E-value above 1e-6), the CDR3 was missing, or the read contained stop codons, out-of-frame junctions, or ambiguous translated residues. V3J clonotypes were defined by identical inferred V gene, J gene, and CDR3 amino acid sequence. The percentage overlap between two repertoires was calculated by dividing the number of shared unique clonotypes by the size of the smaller repertoire. Three approaches were used to assess repertoire richness: RTK rarefaction, the Chao1 estimator, and Recon v2.1 estimates of unobserved clonotypes. Generation probabilities for all TCRbeta clonotypes obtained by the gDNA method from a few donors were computed using OLGA. Held by TCRdb, this immuneACCESS table contains in-frame sequences only and omits some clones. Under half of the omission traces to an unresolved V gene where checked; the cause of the rest is unknown. D and trimming come from the DNA, and the V and J calls and clone size come from that table. This sample is represented by a few million clones; over 85% of them were singletons. The top ten constitute around 1.7% of the sample.

The chain is made from TRBV7-9 and TRBJ2-2; the central 7 bases match TRBD2. The sequenced sample was naive CD8+ T cells from PBMCs. The cell subset or site label, read with the paper, signifies: CD45RA+CCR7+. This clonotype was obtained from a man aged 18-30 years in good health. Some clones in this sample may be carry-over from other donors' samples. The DNA reads as follows: TGTGCCAGCAGCTTATTAGCTAGCGGCACCGGGGAGCTGTTTTTT. It translates to CASSLLASGTGELFF.